This T cell receptor (beta chain) appears in the sequencing data of a study of response to subunit inactivated influenza vaccine. Notes on the study in general: Authors suggested that a seasonal influenza vaccination recruits few new T cells each time.

Remarks on this clonotype: Its matching antigen is unknown.

TCRdb re-called the RT-PCR reads with MiXCR, one entry per CDR3 protein. The table includes about 500,000 distinct CDR3 sequences, about 17% detected once. CDR1 and CDR2 from the germline V gene are DFQATT and SNEGSKA (reference sequence). CDR3 size: 14 residues. J was trimmed by 3 bases and V by 3 bases; bases with no gene match: 2. The sequences come from CD4+ T cells sorted from PBMCs, collected 23 to 25 months after vaccination. This sequence joins TRBV20-1 and TRBJ2-2; 9 bases agree with TRBD2. The receptor was isolated from a man between 50 and 75 years old who received an inactivated influenza vaccine. The CDR3 region is CSARGLAHTGELFF. Written as DNA, the CDR3 is TGCAGTGCTAGGGGACTAGCTCACACCGGGGAGCTGTTTTTT.